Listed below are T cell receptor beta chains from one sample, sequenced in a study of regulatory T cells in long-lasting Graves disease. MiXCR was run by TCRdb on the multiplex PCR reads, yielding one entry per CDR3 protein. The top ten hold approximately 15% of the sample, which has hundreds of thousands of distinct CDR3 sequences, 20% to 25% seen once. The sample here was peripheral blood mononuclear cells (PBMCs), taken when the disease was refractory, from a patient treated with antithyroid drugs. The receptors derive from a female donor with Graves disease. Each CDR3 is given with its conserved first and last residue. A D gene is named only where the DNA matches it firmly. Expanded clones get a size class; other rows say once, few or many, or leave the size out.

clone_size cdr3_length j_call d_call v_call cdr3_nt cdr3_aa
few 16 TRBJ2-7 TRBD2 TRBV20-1 TGCAGTGCCACCGGGACTAGCGGGAAGTCAACCTACGAGCAGTACTTC CSATGTSGKSTYEQYF
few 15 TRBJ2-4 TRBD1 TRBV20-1 TGCAGTGCTAAAGGACAGGAACTAGCCAAAAACATTCAGTACTTC CSAKGQELAKNIQYF
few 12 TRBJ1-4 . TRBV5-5 TGTGCCAGCAGCTTGACGGATACTGGACTGTTTTTT CASSLTDTGLFF
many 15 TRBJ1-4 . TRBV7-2 TGTGCCAGCAGCTTAGCGGGTAGAACTAATGAAAAACTGTTTTTT CASSLAGRTNEKLFF
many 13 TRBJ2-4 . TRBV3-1 TGTGCCAGCAGGGCACCTCTAGAAAACATTCAGTACTTC CASRAPLENIQYF
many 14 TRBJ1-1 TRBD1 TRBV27 TGTGCCAGCAGTTTAACAGGGGGCTACACTGAAGCTTTCTTT CASSLTGGYTEAFF
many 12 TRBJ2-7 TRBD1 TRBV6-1 TGTGCCAGCAGGGGACAGGGTGAAGAGCAGTACTTC CASRGQGEEQYF
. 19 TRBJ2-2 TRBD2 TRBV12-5 TGTGCTAGTGGTACATCCCCCCCTAGCGGGAGGGTCCACACCGGGGAGCTGTCTTTT CASGTSPPSGRVHTGELSF
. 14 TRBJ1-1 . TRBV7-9 TGTGCCAGCACTTATCTTGGGGGGGGTACTGAAGCTTTCTTT CASTYLGGGTEAFF
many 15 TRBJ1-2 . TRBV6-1 TGTGCCAGCAGCTCTTCCGGGCGAGAGGGCTATGGCTACACCTTC CASSSSGREGYGYTF
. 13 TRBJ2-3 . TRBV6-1 TGTGCCAGCAGTGCTACTAGGGCAGATACGCAGTATTTT CASSATRADTQYF
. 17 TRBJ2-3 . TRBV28 TGTGCCAGCGCCGACCGGGGGCAGTTGGTCCGCACAGATACGCAGTATTTT CASADRGQLVRTDTQYF
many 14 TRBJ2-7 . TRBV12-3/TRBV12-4 TGTGCCAGCAGAAAGGGACACCCGACCTACGAGCAGTACTTC CASRKGHPTYEQYF
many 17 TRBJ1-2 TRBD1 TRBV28 TGTGCCAGCAGTCTACCGTATCCAGGACAGGGATCTCGTGGCTACACCTTC CASSLPYPGQGSRGYTF
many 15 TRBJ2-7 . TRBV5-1 TGCGCCAGCAGCTTGGAGGGACAACCACGGGACGAGCAGTACTTC CASSLEGQPRDEQYF
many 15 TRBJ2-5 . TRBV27 TGTGCCAGCAGTTTAGGTTTGACAGACCGTGAGACCCAGTACTTC CASSLGLTDRETQYF